The T cell receptor (beta chain) described here comes from a study of identifying expanded T cells in peripheral blood. Profiling relied on immunoSEQ multiplex PCR, and the TCRdb table lists in-frame clones only, not all of them. The table includes roughly 61,000 clones, approximately 90% detected once. V gave up 0 bases and J gave up 8 bases, with 8 bases separating them. CDR1 and CDR2 from the germline V gene are SGHDT and YYEEEE. CDR3 length: 12 amino acids. The chain carries TRBV5-6 and TRBJ1-2, with D possibly being TRBD1 (6 bases). The receptor was derived from a person between 18 and 75 years old in good health. Sequenced material: blood. CDR3 sequence (DNA): TGTGCCAGCAGCTTGGTGGGGGGCGGCTACACCTTC. It is translated as CASSLVGGGYTF.